This TCR beta chain was profiled in a study of regulatory T cells in long-lasting Graves disease (dated by TCRdb to about 2021). A note on the overall study: To count as having persistent Graves' disease, a patient had to have received antithyroid drug treatment for over 5 years with TSH receptor autoantibodies remaining persistently positive. The study was conducted in China and was registered as a clinical trial. TCR sequencing covered some 13 persistent and around 20 newly diagnosed Graves' disease patients, some 33 samples in total. Persistent Graves' disease patients in the clinical cohort had taken antithyroid drugs for approximately 10 years on average. Patients with persistent Graves' disease were compared with patients with newly diagnosed Graves' disease using TCR sequencing and RNA sequencing of peripheral blood. Broad study findings and their caveats: Because the primary lesion, thyroid tissue, could not be accessed, the study looked at peripheral blood alone. Persistent Graves' disease patients showed lower TCR Shannon entropy and fewer highly expanded clones than newly diagnosed patients, suggesting clonal expansion. TRBV28, TRBJ1-2 and TRBJ2-5 were preferentially used in persistent disease, while TRBV20-1 and TRBJ2-1 were favored in newly diagnosed disease. As a limitation, the authors acknowledged that the small sample size may reduce accuracy. Only the TCR beta chain was sequenced and analyzed. More public clonotypes were shared among persistent patients (approximately 3,000) than among newly diagnosed patients (roughly 1,000).

CDR3 length: 14 amino acids, cysteine to phenylalanine. This entry keeps only the CDR3 DNA: 42 bases, framed from base 1. CDR1 and CDR2 (SGDLS, YYNGEE) derive from the germline V gene. V and J lose 2 bases and 3 bases, and a span of 12 bases separates them. The library was obtained by multiplex PCR. TCRdb records Illumina HiSeq 4000 as the sequencer. CDR3 regions were amplified by Arm-PCR with iRepertoire HTBI primers to construct TCR beta libraries. PCR products were gel purified before sequencing. In the paper's pipeline: A total of 62 TRBV and 14 TRBJ segments were identified across samples and were used for gene usage analysis of CDR3 amino acid clonotypes. Filtered high-quality paired reads were merged into contigs using COPE and FqMerger. BLAST was used to align contigs to the IMGT TRBV, TRBD and TRBJ reference genes, and CDR3 was defined following IMGT. Any clonotype with a frequency above 0.1% was classified as a highly expanded clone. Shannon entropy was used to measure repertoire diversity, and the Gini coefficient was used to measure V-J evenness. Public clonotypes were defined as clonotypes shared by more than one individual. Using fastp trimming at Q25 and MiXCR clonotype assembly, TCRdb reanalyzed the public sequencing data and kept in-frame beta chains. Under each unique CDR3 protein, matching rows form one entry showing the most common genes and DNA. The authors' filters were not applied to this entry. The sample includes some 470,000 distinct CDR3 sequences, with about 22% observed a single time. The top ten clones comprise roughly 6.9% of the sample.

Reading the label with the study, this specimen's time point is: persistent/refractory GD, antithyroid drugs over 5 years with positive TRAb. For both TCR sequencing and RNA sequencing, RNA was extracted from PBMCs in TRIzol. The diagnosis of Graves' disease followed American Thyroid Association guidelines. Patients were recruited from an endocrinology department in Xi'an, China. Each patient gave around 9 milliliters of peripheral blood, collected in an EDTA anticoagulant tube. Ficoll Paque Plus density gradient separation was used to isolate PBMCs, and no further T cell sorting was performed. An Agilent 2100 Bioanalyzer and agarose gel were used to check RNA quality, and a NanoDrop 2000 was used to measure RNA concentration. This clonotype was seen just once. The clone's antigen remains unknown. No base quality information exists; no much larger clone differs at one position. One read amounts to weak evidence.

This chain is built from TRBV9 and TRBJ2-7; the D element might be TRBD1 or TRBD2, as each aligns at 5 bases. Sample: peripheral blood mononuclear cells (PBMCs), taken when the disease was refractory, from a patient treated with antithyroid drugs. The TCR was taken from a female donor with Graves disease. In nucleotide form, the sequence is TGTGCCAGCAGCGTGGGGCCTAGCCGCTACGAGCAGTACTTC. This encodes CASSVGPSRYEQYF. The entire variable domain, with the stretches around the CDR3 drawn from the reference TRBV9 and TRBJ2-7 proteins, is DSGVTQTPKHLITATGQRVTLRCSPRSGDLSVYWYQQSLDQGLQFLIQYYNGEERAKGNILERFSAQQFPDLHSELNLSSLELGDSALYFCASSVGPSRYEQYFGPGTRLTVT.